The clone carrying this T cell receptor beta chain was seen a handful of times. The antigen remains undetermined. Libraries for TCRalpha and TCRbeta carried sample barcodes and unique molecular identifiers via 5'RACE. TCRdb independently ran MiXCR on the 5' RACE reads; one entry per CDR3 protein. The repertoire has around 470,000 distinct CDR3 sequences, 15% to 20% of them found once; the top ten carry about 8.8%. CDR1 and CDR2 from the germline V gene are MNHNY and SVGAGI (reference sequence). Trimming took 2 bases from V and 2 from J; bases not matched to a gene: 3. The CDR3 is 14 residues long. The data are from a study of T-cell memory formation after mild COVID-19. Across the whole study: Clustering of TCRs was largely donor specific.

Study outcomes and limitations: There was a balanced CD4/CD8 profile in clones contracting day 15 to 85, and later expanders leaned CD4+. Contracting CD4+ clones were located mainly in CM and EM, and CD8+ clones in EMRA.

Sequencing was performed on PBMCs or a T cell subset sorted from them (not recorded which). This rearrangement joins TRBV6-6 to TRBJ2-7; 7 nucleotides align to TRBD1. The TCR sequence derives from an adult woman who had mild COVID-19 (a few samples of this study predate the infection). Cell type and time point are not known. The CDR3 DNA sequence: TGTGCCAGCAGTTACCAAGGGGGCACCTACGAGCAGTACTTC. Translation: CASSYQGGTYEQYF.